Described below is a single T cell receptor beta chain sequence and its context. The count of this clone is one. Its target antigen remains unknown. Within one base of it there is no much larger clone, and no base qualities were kept. Library generation was performed with the immunoSEQ multiplex PCR assay. The table comes from immuneACCESS by way of TCRdb, which keeps in-frame sequences with V and J called. Part of the clones is missing from these tables; in studies checked, under half for an unresolved V gene and the rest for unknown reasons. Here the sample has 70,000 or so clones; roughly nine tenths occur a single time. About 19% of the sample is in the top ten clones. These data come from a study of control samples from healthy donors and cancer patients (dated by TCRdb to between 2020 and 2021). The trim is 1 base for V and 1 base for J, with a gap of 14 bases between the germline ends. The CDR3 spans 17 residues, from the cysteine through the phenylalanine. The kept DNA is CDR3 alone, 51 bases in frame from the first base. Looking up the germline V gene yields CDR1 SGHTA and CDR2 FQGTGA.

This receptor chain uses TRBV7-3 and TRBJ1-3; TRBD1 is a weak D gene call, 5 bases matching. Sequenced material: PBMCs. The sequence was obtained from a man aged 55 to 69 with lung cancer. The DNA reads TGTGCCAGCAGCTTAATCGGGACGGCGACTTCTGGAAACACCATATATTTT. It translates to CASSLIGTATSGNTIYF.